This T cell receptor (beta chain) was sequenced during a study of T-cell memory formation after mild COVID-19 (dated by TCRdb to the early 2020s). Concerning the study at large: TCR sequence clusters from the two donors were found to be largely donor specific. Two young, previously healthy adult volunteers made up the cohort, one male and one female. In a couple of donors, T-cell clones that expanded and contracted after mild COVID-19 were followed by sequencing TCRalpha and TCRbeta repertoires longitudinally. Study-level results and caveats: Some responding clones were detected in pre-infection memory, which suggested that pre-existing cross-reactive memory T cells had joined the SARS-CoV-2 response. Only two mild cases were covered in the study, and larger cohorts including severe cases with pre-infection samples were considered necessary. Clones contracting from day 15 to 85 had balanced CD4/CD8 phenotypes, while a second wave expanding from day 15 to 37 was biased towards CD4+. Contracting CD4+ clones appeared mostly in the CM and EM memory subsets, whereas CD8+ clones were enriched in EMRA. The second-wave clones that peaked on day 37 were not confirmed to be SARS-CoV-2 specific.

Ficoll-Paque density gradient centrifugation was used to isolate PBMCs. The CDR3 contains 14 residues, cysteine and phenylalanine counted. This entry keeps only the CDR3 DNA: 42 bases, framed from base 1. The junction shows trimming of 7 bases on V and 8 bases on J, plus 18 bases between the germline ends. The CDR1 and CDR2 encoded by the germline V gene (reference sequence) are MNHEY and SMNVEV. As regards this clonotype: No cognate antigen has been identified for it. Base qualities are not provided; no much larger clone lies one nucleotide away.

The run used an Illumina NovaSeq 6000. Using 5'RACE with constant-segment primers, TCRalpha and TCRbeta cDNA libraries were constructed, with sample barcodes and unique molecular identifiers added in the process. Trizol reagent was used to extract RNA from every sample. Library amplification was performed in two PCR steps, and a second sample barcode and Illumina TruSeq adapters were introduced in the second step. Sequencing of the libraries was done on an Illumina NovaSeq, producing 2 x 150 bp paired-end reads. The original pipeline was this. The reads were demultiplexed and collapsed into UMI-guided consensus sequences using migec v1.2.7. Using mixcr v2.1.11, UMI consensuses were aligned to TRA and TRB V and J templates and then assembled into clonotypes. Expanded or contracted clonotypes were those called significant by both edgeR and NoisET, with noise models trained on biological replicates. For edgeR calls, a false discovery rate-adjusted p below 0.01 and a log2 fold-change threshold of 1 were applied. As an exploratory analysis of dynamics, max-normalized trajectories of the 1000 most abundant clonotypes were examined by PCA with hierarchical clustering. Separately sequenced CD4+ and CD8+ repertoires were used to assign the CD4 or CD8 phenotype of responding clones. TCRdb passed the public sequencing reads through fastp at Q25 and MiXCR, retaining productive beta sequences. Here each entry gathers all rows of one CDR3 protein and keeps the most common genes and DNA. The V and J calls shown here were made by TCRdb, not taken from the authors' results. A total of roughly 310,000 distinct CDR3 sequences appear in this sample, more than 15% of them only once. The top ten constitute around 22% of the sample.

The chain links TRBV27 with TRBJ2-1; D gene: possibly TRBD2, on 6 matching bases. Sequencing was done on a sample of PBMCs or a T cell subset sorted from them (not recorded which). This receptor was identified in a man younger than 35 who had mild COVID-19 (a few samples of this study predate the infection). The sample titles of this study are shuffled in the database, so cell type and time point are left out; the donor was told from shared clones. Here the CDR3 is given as CASTTLSGGDEQFF. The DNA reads TGTGCCAGCACCACCCTCTCGGGCGGGGATGAGCAGTTCTTC.